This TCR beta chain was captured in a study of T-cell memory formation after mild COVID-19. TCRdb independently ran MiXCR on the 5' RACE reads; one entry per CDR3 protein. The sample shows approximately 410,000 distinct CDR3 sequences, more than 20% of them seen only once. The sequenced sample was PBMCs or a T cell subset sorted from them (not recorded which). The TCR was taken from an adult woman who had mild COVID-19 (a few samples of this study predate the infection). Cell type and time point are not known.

DNA for the CDR3: TGTGCCAGCAGCCCGGGACAGCGGGTAGAAGAGACCCAGTACTTC. Protein: CASSPGQRVEETQYF. This chain links TRBV5-5 with TRBJ2-5, with D maybe TRBD1 (7 bases). The CDR3 runs 15 residues. The germline CDR1 and CDR2 sequences are SGHKS and YYEKEE (reference sequence). V gave up 4 bases and J gave up 3 bases, with 16 bases separating them.